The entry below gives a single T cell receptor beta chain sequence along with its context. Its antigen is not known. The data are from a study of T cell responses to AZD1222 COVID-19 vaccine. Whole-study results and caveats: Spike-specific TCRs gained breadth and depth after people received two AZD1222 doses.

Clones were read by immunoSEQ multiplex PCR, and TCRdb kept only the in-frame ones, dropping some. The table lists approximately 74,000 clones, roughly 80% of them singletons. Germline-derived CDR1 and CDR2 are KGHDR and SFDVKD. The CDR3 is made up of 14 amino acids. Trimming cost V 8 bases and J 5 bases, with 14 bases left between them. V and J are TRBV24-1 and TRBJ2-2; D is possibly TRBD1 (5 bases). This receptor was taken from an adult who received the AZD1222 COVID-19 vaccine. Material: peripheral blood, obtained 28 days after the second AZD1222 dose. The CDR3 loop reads CATKGRERTGELFF. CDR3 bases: TGTGCCACCAAGGGCAGGGAAAGGACCGGGGAGCTGTTTTTT.